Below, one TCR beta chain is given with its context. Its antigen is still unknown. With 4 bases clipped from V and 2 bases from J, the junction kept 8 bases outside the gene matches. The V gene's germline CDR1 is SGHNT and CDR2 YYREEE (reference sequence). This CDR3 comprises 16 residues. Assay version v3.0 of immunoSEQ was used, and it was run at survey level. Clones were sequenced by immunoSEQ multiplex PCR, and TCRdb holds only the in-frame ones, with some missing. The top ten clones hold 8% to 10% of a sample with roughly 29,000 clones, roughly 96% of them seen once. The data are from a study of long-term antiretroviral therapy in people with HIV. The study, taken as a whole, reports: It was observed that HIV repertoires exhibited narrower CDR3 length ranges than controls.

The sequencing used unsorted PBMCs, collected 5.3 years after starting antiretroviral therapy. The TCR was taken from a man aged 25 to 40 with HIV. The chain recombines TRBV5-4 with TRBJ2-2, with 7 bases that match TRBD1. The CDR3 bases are TGTGCCAGCAGCCTACAGGGGTCGTACAACACCGGGGAGCTGTTTTTT. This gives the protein CASSLQGSYNTGELFF.